Below are 21 T cell receptor beta chains sequenced from a single sample in a study of shared clonotypes between healthy human individuals. Generated by immunoSEQ multiplex PCR, the TCRdb table keeps only in-frame clones and is missing some. The table shows some 92,000 clones, with around half occurring only once. The specimen was PBMCs. The receptors here all came from a woman in her thirties or forties in good health. Some clones in this sample may be carry-over from other donors' samples.

The CDR3 DNA reads as TGCGCCAGCAGTGAGCCCGGGACTAGATCATGCGAGCAGTACTTC. Its protein is CASSEPGTRSCEQYF. The genes are TRBV10-1 and TRBJ2-7; 8 bases are a match to TRBD2. J lost 6 bases, V lost 2 bases, and 9 bases had no gene match. CDR1 and CDR2 (germline): WNHNN, SYGVQD (reference sequence). The CDR3 length is 15 residues.

This clone was picked up many times. This sequence joins TRBV18 and TRBJ2-5; 11 bases line up with TRBD2. V shed 3 bases, J shed 0 bases, and the junction held 0 bases outside the gene matches. The CDR3 is 15 amino acids. The germline gives CDR1 KGHSH, CDR2 LQKENI. DNA for the CDR3: TGTGCCAGCTCACCGACTAGCGGGAACCAAGAGACCCAGTACTTC. Translated: CASSPTSGNQETQYF.

The rearrangement joins TRBV7-8 to TRBJ2-1; TRBD2 aligns across 8 bases. V was clipped by 6 bases and J by 6 bases; unmatched bases: 4. Germline V gene lookup returns CDR1 SGHVS and CDR2 FQNEAQ. The CDR3 consists of 13 residues. CDR3 coding DNA: TGTGCCAGCAGATACGCGGGGGGCAATGAGCAGTTCTTC. The encoded protein is CASRYAGGNEQFF.

The chain joins TRBV5-6 to TRBJ2-3, with D hard to call. The V end was cut by 2 bases, the J end by 0 bases, with 7 bases between. The germline CDR1 and CDR2 sequences are SGHDT and YYEEEE. CDR3 size: 14 residues. CDR3 coding DNA: TGTGCCAGCAGCTTCACTTCTAGCACAGATACGCAGTATTTT. Residues: CASSFTSSTDTQYF.

V gene TRBV5-4 combines with J gene TRBJ1-4, with TRBD1 as a possible D gene (6 bases). This CDR3 spans 16 amino acids. V lost 4 bases and J lost 0, with 13 bases in between. Per the germline V gene, CDR1 is SGHNT and CDR2 is YYREEE (reference sequence). DNA of the CDR3: TGTGCCAGCAGCACCGGACAGCGCTCAACTAATGAAAAACTGTTTTTT. The encoded protein is CASSTGQRSTNEKLFF. Filled out from reference TRBV5-4 and TRBJ1-4, the complete variable domain reads ETGVTQSPTHLIKTRGQQVTLRCSSQSGHNTVSWYQQALGQGPQFIFQYYREEENGRGNFPPRFSGLQFPNYSSELNVNALELDDSALYLCASSTGQRSTNEKLFFGSGTQLSVL.

This clone has more than one count but fewer than ten. This rearrangement joins TRBV10-2 to TRBJ2-5, with 7 nucleotides matching TRBD2. The DNA end lines up better with TRBJ2-7; the J call may be wrong. There are 14 residues in the CDR3. Germline assignment: CDR1 WSHSY and CDR2 SAAADI. The CDR3 sequence is CASIPGLTSYEQYF. Written as DNA, the CDR3 is TGCGCCAGCATCCCGGGACTAACGTCCTACGAGCAGTACTTC.

The chain carries TRBV25-1 and TRBJ2-7; TRBD1 is a possible D gene (6 bases). Trimming shortened V by 1 base and J by 0 bases, and 10 bases separated the two germline ends. Looked up from germline, CDR1 is MGHDK and CDR2 is SYGVNS. The CDR3 extends over 15 amino acids. CDR3: CASSESATGSYEQYF. DNA of the CDR3: TGTGCCAGCAGTGAATCAGCGACAGGCTCCTACGAGCAGTACTTC.

This clone was seen ten or more times. The chain has TRBV5-1 and TRBJ2-1, with D perhaps matching TRBD2 (6 bases). Germline V CDR1 and CDR2: SGHRS, YFSETQ. CDR3 length: 14 amino acids. V dropped 3 bases and J dropped 4 bases, with 11 bases sitting between them. This CDR3 is CASSYTGTYNEQFF. The DNA of the CDR3 is TGCGCCAGCAGCTACACCGGGACTTACAATGAGCAGTTCTTC.

This clone was counted many times. It may be a read error: a sequence one base away is much more abundant. The sample carries other DNA sequences with the same CDR3. The chain links TRBV7-9 to TRBJ2-7; 9 bases line up with TRBD1. There are 13 residues in the CDR3. Germline lookup yields CDR1 SEHNR and CDR2 FQNEAQ (reference sequence). The CDR3 region is CASSRRQGGEQYF. The DNA of the CDR3 is TGCGCCAGCAGCAGGAGACAGGGGGGCGAGCAGTACTTC.

As for this clone: A far larger clone is only one base removed, so a read error is likely. The conserved phenylalanine or tryptophan normally closing the CDR3 is absent here, so this likely arose from a read error. This chain joins TRBV6-5 and TRBJ2-7; D perhaps matches TRBD2 (5 bases). The CDR3 totals 14 residues. Trimming cost V 10 bases and J 5 bases, with 21 bases left between them. Germline V gene data show CDR1 as MNHEY and CDR2 as SVGAGI. The DNA of the CDR3 is TGTGCCACCCGGGAATGGGGTGCCCAGAACGAGCAGTACCTC. Translation: CATREWGAQNEQYL.

This clone was detected many times. The chain uses TRBV27 and TRBJ1-5, with D unclear. Germline CDR1 reads MNHEY; CDR2 reads SMNVEV (reference sequence). Trimming took 3 bases from V and 9 from J, leaving 9 bases between them. CDR3 length: 12 amino acids. The CDR3 sequence: CASSFLGRPQHF. In DNA form, the CDR3 reads TGTGCCAGCAGTTTCTTAGGACGGCCCCAGCATTTT.

The chain recombines TRBV30 with TRBJ2-2; 8 bases align to TRBD1. CDR1 and CDR2 (germline): GTSNPN, SVGIG (reference sequence). This CDR3 is 13 amino acids long. Trimming took 3 bases from V and 4 from J; bases not matched to a gene: 1. The CDR3 region has the DNA TGTGCCTGGAGCAGGGGGCTCACCGGGGAGCTGTTTTTT. This sequence encodes CAWSRGLTGELFF. Drawing the rest from reference TRBV30 and TRBJ2-2, the complete variable domain is SQTIHQWPATLVQPVGSPLSLECTVEGTSNPNLYWYRQAAGRGLQLLFYSVGIGQISSEVPQNLSASRPQDRQFILSSKKLLLSDSGFYLCAWSRGLTGELFFGEGSRLTVL.

This clone has just a few counts. The J gene is TRBJ2-5, the V gene TRBV20-1; a weak D match, TRBD2 (5 bases). The closer fit of TRBJ2-7 to the DNA end suggests the J call may be wrong. This CDR3 comprises 11 residues. Germline CDR1 DFQATT, CDR2 SNEGSKA (reference sequence). CDR3 nucleotides: TGCAGTGCCTCGGAGGCCTACGAGCAGTACTTC. It specifies CSASEAYEQYF.

This clone turned up a few times. The chain joins TRBV21-1 to TRBJ2-7; the table names TRBD2, a call not compared with the DNA. TRBV21-1 represents a pseudogene. The CDR3 sequence is 19 residues long. The CDR3 protein is CASSTPNPDPGLGSYEQYF. The CDR3 nucleotides are TGTGCCAGCAGCACACCAAACCCGGATCCGGGACTAGGTTCCTACGAGCAGTACTTC.

CDR3 region: CASSFGHNEQFF. CDR3 sequence (DNA): TGTGCCAGCAGCTTCGGACACAATGAGCAGTTCTTC. The rearrangement joins TRBV7-2 to TRBJ2-1; D is undetermined. The CDR3 runs 12 residues. V was cut by 3 bases and J by 5 bases, with 5 bases left in between. Germline CDR1 SGHTA, CDR2 FQGNSA.

This clone has ten or more counts. The chain uses TRBV7-9 and TRBJ1-1, with D possibly TRBD1 on 5 matching bases. Trimming stripped 7 bases from V and 6 bases from J, with 15 bases between. The CDR3 is 13 residues long. Germline-derived CDR1 and CDR2 are SEHNR and FQNEAQ (reference sequence). CDR3 residues: CASTLIGAPEAFF. For the CDR3, the DNA is TGTGCCAGCACCCTTATAGGGGCTCCTGAAGCTTTCTTT.

In regard to this clone: A far larger clone is one nucleotide away, so this likely arose from a read error. This sample includes further DNA sequences coding for the same CDR3. The chain carries TRBV4-1 and TRBJ1-4; possible D gene TRBD1, 5 bases. Germline CDR1 and CDR2: MGHRA and YSYEKL. This CDR3 comprises 14 residues. CDR3 DNA sequence: TGCGCCAGCAGCCAAGATGGGGGAACCGAAAAACTGTTCTTT. Its protein is CASSQDGGTEKLFF.

This clone was found many times. This rearrangement joins TRBV7-3 to TRBJ2-7; no reliable D call. Trimming left V 2 bases short and J 2 bases short, with 13 bases between. Germline loops: CDR1 SGHTA, CDR2 FQGTGA. There are 15 residues in the CDR3. In DNA, the CDR3 is TGTGCCAGCAGCTTAGAGGCTAGACGACCCTACGAGCAGTACTTC. This sequence encodes CASSLEARRPYEQYF.

V and J are TRBV30 and TRBJ1-1, with TRBD1 matching over 10 bases. Germline CDR1 and CDR2: GTSNPN and SVGIG (reference sequence). The J segment lost 7 bases and the V segment lost 2 bases, leaving 7 bases of the junction unmatched. The CDR3 has 14 residues. In nucleotides, the CDR3 is TGTGCCTGGAGTCCGGGACAGGGGACTAATGAAGCTTTCTTT. This translates into CAWSPGQGTNEAFF.

The rearrangement links TRBV7-2 to TRBJ1-1, with D possibly TRBD1 on 5 matching bases. The germline V gene encodes CDR1 SGHTA and CDR2 FQGNSA. The CDR3 length is 17 residues. Trimming took off 5 bases at V and 4 bases at J, with 23 bases between the two ends. CDR3 region: CASSPGPQGVRSTEAFF. CDR3 bases: TGTGCCAGCAGCCCGGGACCCCAGGGCGTCCGGAGCACTGAAGCTTTCTTT.

The CDR3 here is CASSKDPIGDTGELFF. For the CDR3, the DNA is TGCGCCAGCAGCAAAGACCCTATAGGGGACACCGGGGAGCTGTTTTTT. The chain employs TRBV5-1 and TRBJ2-2, with D perhaps TRBD1 (5 bases). The CDR3 has 16 amino acids. The germline CDR1 and CDR2 sequences are SGHRS and YFSETQ. V was clipped by 4 bases and J by 3 bases, with 16 bases between them.